A selection of T cell receptor beta chains follows, all from one sample in a study of cytomegalovirus exposure and HLA in healthy donors. Measured with immunoSEQ multiplex PCR; TCRdb has only the in-frame clones, and not every one. The table lists 150,000 to 250,000 clones, around four fifths of them singletons. The sample consisted of PBMCs. Receptors were obtained from a woman in her fifties or sixties in good health and CMV-seropositive. Both conserved end residues are part of each CDR3. A D gene is named only where the DNA matches it firmly. Clone size is stated in some rows and not others, as once, few, many or a class when expanded.

>-|TRBV10-3|TRBJ1-1|-
TGTGCCATCAGGGATGGGAGAAACACTGAAGCTTTCTTT
CAIRDGRNTEAFF
>-|TRBV4-1|TRBJ2-4|-
TGCGCCAGCAGCCAATCGACAGGCCTTGGCATTCAGTACTTC
CASSQSTGLGIQYF
>-|TRBV4-3|TRBJ1-6|-
TGCGCCAGCAGCTCACAGGTGTATAGTTCACCCCTCCACTTT
CASSSQVYSSPLHF
>-|TRBV6-1|TRBJ2-3|-
TGTGCCAGCCGGACACACCACACAGATACGCAGTATTTT
CASRTHHTDTQYF
>once|TRBV5-1|TRBJ2-2|-
TGCGCCAGCAGCTTGGTGCAGTCCACCGGGGAGCTGTTTTTT
CASSLVQSTGELFF
>-|TRBV4-1|TRBJ1-4|-
TGCGCCAGCAGCCAAGGAGGAGAAAAACTGTTTTTT
CASSQGGEKLFF
>-|TRBV18|TRBJ1-4|-
TGTGCCAGCTCACAGCGGGGCCCAACTAATGAAAAACTGTTTTTT
CASSQRGPTNEKLFF
>-|TRBV10-3|TRBJ2-3|TRBD1
TGTGCCATCAGTGGGACAGGGGGCGATCCCAATCAGTATTTT
CAISGTGGDPNQYF
>few|TRBV25-1|TRBJ2-5|TRBD2
TGTGCCAGCGTCAGTAGCGGGGCATACCAAGAGACCCAGTACTTC
CASVSSGAYQETQYF
>once|TRBV7-9|TRBJ2-1|-
TGTGCCAGCAGCTTAATTCTCAATGAGCAGTTCTTC
CASSLILNEQFF
>-|TRBV28|TRBJ2-2|TRBD2
TGTGCCAGCAGCCTGGGACTAGCGGGAGTTACCGGGGAGCTGTTTTTT
CASSLGLAGVTGELFF
>-|TRBV7-9|TRBJ2-1|TRBD2
TGTGCCAGCAGCCTTGGACTAGCCTACAATGAGCAGTTCTTC
CASSLGLAYNEQFF
>-|TRBV7-6|TRBJ2-1|-
TGTGCCAGCAGCCTAACTAGGGGGACTAACAATGAGCAGTTCTTC
CASSLTRGTNNEQFF
>-|TRBV29-1|TRBJ2-7|-
TGCAGCGTTGATGGAGGAACTCTTTACGAGCAGTACTTC
CSVDGGTLYEQYF
>-|TRBV7-2|TRBJ1-2|-
TGTGCCAGCAGCTCAAACAGGGTCGGGTATGGCTACACCTTC
CASSSNRVGYGYTF
>-|TRBV19|TRBJ1-4|TRBD1
TGTGCCAGTAGGCACAGGGGGTTGGGAGAAAAACTGTTTTTT
CASRHRGLGEKLFF
>-|TRBV7-2|TRBJ2-3|-
TGTGCCAGCAGCTTAGCGGGAGCAAGAGATACGCAGTATTTT
CASSLAGARDTQYF
>-|TRBV6-1|TRBJ2-7|TRBD1
TGTGCCAGCAGTGAGACAGGGTTCTCCTACGAGCAGTACTTC
CASSETGFSYEQYF
>-|TRBV7-2|TRBJ1-5|-
TGTGCCAGCAGCCCCGCCCCAGGCAGCAATCAGCCCCAGCATTTT
CASSPAPGSNQPQHF
>-|TRBV27|TRBJ2-6|-
TGTGCCAGCAGTTTAGACGGATTACCTAGCTCTGGGGCCAACGTCCTGACTTTC
CASSLDGLPSSGANVLTF
>-|TRBV5-4|TRBJ2-2|-
TGTGCCAGCAGCTTCAATCCCGGGGAGCTGTTTTTT
CASSFNPGELFF
>-|TRBV29-1|TRBJ2-3|TRBD1
TGCAGCGTTGAGGCAAATAGACAGGGTATAAGCACAGATACGCAGTATTTT
CSVEANRQGISTDTQYF
>-|TRBV29-1|TRBJ2-5|-
TGCAGCGGACGGGGGATGGAGACCCAGTACTTC
CSGRGMETQYF
>-|TRBV28|TRBJ1-6|TRBD1
TGTGCCAGCAGTTTATGGGGCGGGGCCGGACAGGCTACTTCACCCCTCCACTTT
CASSLWGGAGQATSPLHF
>few|TRBV9|TRBJ2-1|TRBD1
TGTGCCAGCAGCCTCGACAGGGGGTCATACAATGAGCAGTTCTTC
CASSLDRGSYNEQFF
>few|TRBV19|TRBJ1-1|-
TGTGCCAGTAGTATTCCCGGTAGTGAGAGGGCTTTCTTT
CASSIPGSERAFF
>-|TRBV18|TRBJ1-4|TRBD1
TGTGCCAGCTCACTGGGACAGGGCTTTGGGACTAATGAAAAACTGTTTTTT
CASSLGQGFGTNEKLFF
>-|TRBV5-1|TRBJ1-1|-
TGCGCCAGCAGCTTGCGGGGTCCTGAAGCTTTCTTT
CASSLRGPEAFF
>-|TRBV18|TRBJ1-1|TRBD1
TGTGCCAGCTCACGGGACAGGGAAGCTTTCTTT
CASSRDREAFF
>once|TRBV27|TRBJ1-1|-
TGTGCCAGCAGTTTAACCTACGACATGGAAGCTTTCTTT
CASSLTYDMEAFF
>-|TRBV28|TRBJ1-5|-
TGTGCCAGCAGTTTATTAGGGGTTAATCAGCCCCAGCATTTT
CASSLLGVNQPQHF
>-|TRBV6-5|TRBJ2-7|-
TGTGCCAGCCGGTCCCTAACGGGAAGCTACGAGCAGTACTTC
CASRSLTGSYEQYF
>-|TRBV28|TRBJ1-6|-
TGTGCCAGCAGGTTGGGACAAGATAATTCACCCCTCCACTTT
CASRLGQDNSPLHF
>-|TRBV7-9|TRBJ2-1|-
TGTGCCAGCGGGGGGTCCAATGAGCAGTTCTTC
CASGGSNEQFF
>few|TRBV28|TRBJ2-2|TRBD1
TGTGCCAGCAGGACGGGACAGGTGTACACCGGGGAGCTGTTTTTT
CASRTGQVYTGELFF
>-|TRBV6-8|TRBJ2-7|-
TGTGCCAGCAGTTACTCGAACGGCAGGGTTTACGAGCAGTACTTC
CASSYSNGRVYEQYF
>-|TRBV11-3|TRBJ2-2|TRBD2
TGTGCCAGTTCCCCGACTAGCGGGATCGGGGAGCTGTTTTTT
CASSPTSGIGELFF
>-|TRBV2|TRBJ2-1|TRBD2
TGTGCCAGCAGTGATAGCGGGCGTTACAATGAGCAGTTCTTC
CASSDSGRYNEQFF
>-|TRBV4-2|TRBJ2-7|-
TGTGCCAGCAGCCAAGAAAACTCCCGAGGGCCATACGAGCAGTACTTC
CASSQENSRGPYEQYF
>once|TRBV4-3|TRBJ2-6|-
TGCGCCAGCAGCCGTGGTGTGGAGGGCGCTGGGGCCAACGGCCTGACTTTC
CASSRGVEGAGANGLTF